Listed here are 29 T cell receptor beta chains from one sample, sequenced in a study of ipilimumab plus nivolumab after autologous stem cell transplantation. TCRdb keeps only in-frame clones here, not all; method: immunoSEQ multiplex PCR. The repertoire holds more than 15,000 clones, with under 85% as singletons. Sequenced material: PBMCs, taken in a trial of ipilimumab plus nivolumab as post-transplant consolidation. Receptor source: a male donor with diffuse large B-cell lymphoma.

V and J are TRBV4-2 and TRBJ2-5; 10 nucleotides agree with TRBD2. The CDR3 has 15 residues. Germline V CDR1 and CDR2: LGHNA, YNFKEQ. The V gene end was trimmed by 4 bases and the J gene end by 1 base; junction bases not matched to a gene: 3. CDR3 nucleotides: TGTGCCAGCAGCCCCAAGCGGGGGGGCCAAGAGACCCAGTACTTC. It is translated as CASSPKRGGQETQYF.

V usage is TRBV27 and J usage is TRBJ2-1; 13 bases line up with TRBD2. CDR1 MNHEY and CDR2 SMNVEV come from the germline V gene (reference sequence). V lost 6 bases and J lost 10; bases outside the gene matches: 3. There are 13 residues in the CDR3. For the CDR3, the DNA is TGTGCCAGCAGGTGGGGACTAGCGGGAGAGCAGTTCTTC. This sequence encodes CASRWGLAGEQFF.

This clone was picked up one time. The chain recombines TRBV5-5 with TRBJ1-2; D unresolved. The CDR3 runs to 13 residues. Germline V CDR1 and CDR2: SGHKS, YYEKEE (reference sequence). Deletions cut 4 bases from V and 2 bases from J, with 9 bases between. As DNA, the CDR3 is TGTGCCAGCAGCCTGACACCAAACTATGGCTACACCTTC. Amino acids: CASSLTPNYGYTF.

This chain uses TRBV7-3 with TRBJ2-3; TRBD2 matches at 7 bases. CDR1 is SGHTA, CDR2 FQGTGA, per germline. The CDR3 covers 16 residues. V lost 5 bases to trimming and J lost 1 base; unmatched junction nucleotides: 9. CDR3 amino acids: CASSPWGAGGTDTQYF. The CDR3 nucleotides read TGTGCCAGCAGCCCCTGGGGCGCGGGAGGCACAGATACGCAGTATTTT. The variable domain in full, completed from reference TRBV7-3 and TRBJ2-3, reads GAGVSQTPSNKVTEKGKYVELRCDPISGHTALYWYRQSLGQGPEFLIYFQGTGAADDSGLPNDRFFAVRPEGSVSTLKIQRTERGDSAVYLCASSPWGAGGTDTQYFGPGTRLTVL.

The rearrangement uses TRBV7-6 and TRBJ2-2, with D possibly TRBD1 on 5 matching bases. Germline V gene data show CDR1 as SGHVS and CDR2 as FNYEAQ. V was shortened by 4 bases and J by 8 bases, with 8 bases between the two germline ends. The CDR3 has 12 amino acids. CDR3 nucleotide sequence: TGTGCCAGCAGCTCCCAGGGAGGGGAGCTGTTTTTT. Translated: CASSSQGGELFF.

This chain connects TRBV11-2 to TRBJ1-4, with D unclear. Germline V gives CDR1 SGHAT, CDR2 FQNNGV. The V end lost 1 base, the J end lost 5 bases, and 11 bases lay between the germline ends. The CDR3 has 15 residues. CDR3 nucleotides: TGTGCCAGCAGCTTAGGGCCGGGGAAAAATGAAAAACTGTTTTTT. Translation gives CASSLGPGKNEKLFF.

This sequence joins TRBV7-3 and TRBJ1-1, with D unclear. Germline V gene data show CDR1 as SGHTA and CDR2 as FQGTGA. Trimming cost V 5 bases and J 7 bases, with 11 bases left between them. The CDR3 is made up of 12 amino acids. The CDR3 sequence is CASSSLEGEAFF. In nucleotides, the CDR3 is TGTGCCAGCAGCAGTCTTGAGGGTGAAGCTTTCTTT.

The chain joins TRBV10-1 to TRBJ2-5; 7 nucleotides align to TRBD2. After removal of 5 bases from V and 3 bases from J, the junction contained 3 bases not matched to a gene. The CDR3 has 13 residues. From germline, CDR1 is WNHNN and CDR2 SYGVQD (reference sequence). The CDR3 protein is CASSYGLEETQYF. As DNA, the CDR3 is TGCGCCAGCAGTTACGGACTAGAAGAGACCCAGTACTTC.

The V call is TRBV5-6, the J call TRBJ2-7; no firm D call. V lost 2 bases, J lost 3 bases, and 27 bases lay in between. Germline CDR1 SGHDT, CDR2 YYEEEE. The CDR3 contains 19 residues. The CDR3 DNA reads TGTGCCAGCAGCTTATTCTGGCCTGAAAGTCCCCTCGGCCACTACGAGCAGTACTTC. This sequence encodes CASSLFWPESPLGHYEQYF.

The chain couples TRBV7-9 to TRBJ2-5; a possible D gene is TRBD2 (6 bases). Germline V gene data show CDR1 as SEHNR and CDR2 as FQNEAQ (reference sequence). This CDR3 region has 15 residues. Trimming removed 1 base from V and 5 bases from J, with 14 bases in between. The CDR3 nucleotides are TGTGCCAGCAGCTTAGGAAGCGGGTCAGGGGAGACCCAGTACTTC. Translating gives CASSLGSGSGETQYF. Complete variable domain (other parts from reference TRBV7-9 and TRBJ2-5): DTGVSQNPRHKITKRGQNVTFRCDPISEHNRLYWYRQTLGQGPEFLTYFQNEAQLEKSRLLSDRFSAERPKGSFSTLEIQRTEQGDSAMYLCASSLGSGSGETQYFGPGTRLLVL.

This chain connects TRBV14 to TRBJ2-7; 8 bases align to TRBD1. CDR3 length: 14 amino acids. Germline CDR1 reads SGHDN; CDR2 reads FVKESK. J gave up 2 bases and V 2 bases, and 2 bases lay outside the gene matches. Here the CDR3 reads CASSQWDRPYEQYF. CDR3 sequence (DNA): TGTGCCAGCAGCCAATGGGACAGGCCCTACGAGCAGTACTTC.

The CDR3 here is CASSQRQLNTEAFF. The CDR3 DNA reads TGTGCCAGCAGCCAACGTCAACTGAACACTGAAGCTTTCTTT. The chain is built from TRBV6-5 and TRBJ1-1; D is unclear. CDR3 length: 14 amino acids. The germline gives CDR1 MNHEY, CDR2 SVGAGI. Trimming left V 6 bases short and J 0 bases short, with 11 bases between.

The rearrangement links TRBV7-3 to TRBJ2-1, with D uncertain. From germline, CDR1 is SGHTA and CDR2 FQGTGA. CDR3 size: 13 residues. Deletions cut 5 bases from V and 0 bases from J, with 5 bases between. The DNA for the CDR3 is TGTGCCAGCAGCCCGAGCTCCTACAATGAGCAGTTCTTC. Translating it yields CASSPSSYNEQFF.

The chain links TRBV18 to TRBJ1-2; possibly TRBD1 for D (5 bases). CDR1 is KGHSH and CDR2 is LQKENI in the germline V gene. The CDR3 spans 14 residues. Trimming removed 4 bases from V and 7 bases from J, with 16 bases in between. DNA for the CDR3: TGTGCCAGCTCACAGCTCCTAGGGGTAGGTGGCTACACCTTC. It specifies CASSQLLGVGGYTF.

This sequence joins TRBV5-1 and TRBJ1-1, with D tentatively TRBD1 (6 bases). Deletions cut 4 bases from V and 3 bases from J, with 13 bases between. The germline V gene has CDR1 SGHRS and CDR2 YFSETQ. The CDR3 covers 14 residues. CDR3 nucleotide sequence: TGCGCCAGCAGCGTCGACAGGCAGTACACTGAAGCTTTCTTT. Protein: CASSVDRQYTEAFF.

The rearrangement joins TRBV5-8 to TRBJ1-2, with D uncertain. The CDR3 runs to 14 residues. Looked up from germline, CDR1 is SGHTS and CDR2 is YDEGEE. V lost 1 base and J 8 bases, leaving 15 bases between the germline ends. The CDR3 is CASSLLDEVYGYTF. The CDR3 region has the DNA TGTGCCAGCAGCTTGCTTGATGAGGTTTACGGCTACACCTTC. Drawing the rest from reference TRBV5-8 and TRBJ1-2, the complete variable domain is EAGVTQSPTHLIKTRGQQATLRCSPISGHTSVYWYQQALGLGLQFLLWYDEGEERNRGNFPPRFSGRQFPNYSSELNVNALELEDSALYLCASSLLDEVYGYTFGSGTRLTVV.

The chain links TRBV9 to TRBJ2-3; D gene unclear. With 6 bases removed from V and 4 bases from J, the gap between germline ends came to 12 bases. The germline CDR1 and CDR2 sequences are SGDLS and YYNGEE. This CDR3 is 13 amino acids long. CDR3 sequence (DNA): TGTGCCAGCACCCCCCTTGGGGCAGATACGCAGTATTTT. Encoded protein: CASTPLGADTQYF.

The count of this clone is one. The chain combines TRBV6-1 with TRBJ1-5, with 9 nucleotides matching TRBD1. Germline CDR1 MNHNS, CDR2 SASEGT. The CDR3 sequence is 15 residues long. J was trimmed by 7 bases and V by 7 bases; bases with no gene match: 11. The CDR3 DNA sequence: TGTGCCAGCAACCCGGGACAGGGCGGACGACAGCCCCAGCATTTT. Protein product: CASNPGQGGRQPQHF.

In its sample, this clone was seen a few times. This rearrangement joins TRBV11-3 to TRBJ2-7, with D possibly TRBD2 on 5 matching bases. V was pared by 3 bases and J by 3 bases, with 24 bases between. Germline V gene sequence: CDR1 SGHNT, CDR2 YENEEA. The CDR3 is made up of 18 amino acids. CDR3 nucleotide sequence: TGTGCCAGCAGCTTTAGGCTGGTGTGGAGAGGGTGGATCTACGAGCAGTACTTC. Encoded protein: CASSFRLVWRGWIYEQYF. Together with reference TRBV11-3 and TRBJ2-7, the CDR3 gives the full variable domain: EAGVVQSPRYKIIEKKQPVAFWCNPISGHNTLYWYLQNLGQGPELLIRYENEEAVDDSQLPKDRFSAERLKGVDSTLKIQPAELGDSAVYLCASSFRLVWRGWIYEQYFGPGTRLTVT.

CDR3 nucleotides: TGTGCCAGTAGTCCCAACCCCACACCAAACTATGGCTACACCTTC. Translating it yields CASSPNPTPNYGYTF. This chain connects TRBV19 to TRBJ1-2; D uncertain. The germline CDR1 and CDR2 sequences are LNHDA and SQIVND (reference sequence). The V gene lost 5 bases and the J gene lost 2 bases, with 15 bases spanning the gap. The CDR3 covers 15 residues.

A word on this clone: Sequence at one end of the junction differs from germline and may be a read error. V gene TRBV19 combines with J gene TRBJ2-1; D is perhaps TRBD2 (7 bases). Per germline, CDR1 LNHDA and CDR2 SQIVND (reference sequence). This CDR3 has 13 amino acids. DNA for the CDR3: TGTGCCAGTAGTAAGGGGGGGAAAGGACGCCTGATCTTC. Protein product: CASSKGGKGRLIF.

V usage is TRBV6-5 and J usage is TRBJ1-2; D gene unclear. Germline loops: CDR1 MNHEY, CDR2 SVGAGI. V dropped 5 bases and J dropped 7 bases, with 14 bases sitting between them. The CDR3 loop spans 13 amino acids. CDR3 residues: CASSPPGLRGYTF. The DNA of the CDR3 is TGTGCCAGCAGTCCACCGGGGTTACGTGGCTACACCTTC.

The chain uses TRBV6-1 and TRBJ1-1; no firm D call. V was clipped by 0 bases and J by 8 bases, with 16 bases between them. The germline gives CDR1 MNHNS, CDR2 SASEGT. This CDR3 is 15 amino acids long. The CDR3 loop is CASSEASGGRPEAFF. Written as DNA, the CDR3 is TGTGCCAGCAGTGAAGCTTCAGGCGGAAGACCCGAAGCTTTCTTT.

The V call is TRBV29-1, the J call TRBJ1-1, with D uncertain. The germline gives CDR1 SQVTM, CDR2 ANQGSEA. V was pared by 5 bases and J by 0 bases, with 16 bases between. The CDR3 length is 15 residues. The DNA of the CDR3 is TGCAGCGTTTCCCCCATGGGTCGGATGAACACTGAAGCTTTCTTT. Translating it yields CSVSPMGRMNTEAFF.

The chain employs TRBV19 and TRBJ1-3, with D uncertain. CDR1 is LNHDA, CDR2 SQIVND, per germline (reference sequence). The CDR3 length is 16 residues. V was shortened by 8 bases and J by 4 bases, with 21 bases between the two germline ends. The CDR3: CASSPPGKVAGNTIYF. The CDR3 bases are TGTGCCAGTTCCCCGCCCGGGAAAGTAGCCGGAAACACCATATATTTT.

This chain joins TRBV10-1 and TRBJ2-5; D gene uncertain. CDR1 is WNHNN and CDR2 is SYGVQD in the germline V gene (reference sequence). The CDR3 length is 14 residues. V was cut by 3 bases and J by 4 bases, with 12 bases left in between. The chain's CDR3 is CASSDRFTGETQYF. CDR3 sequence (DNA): TGCGCCAGCAGTGACAGGTTTACGGGAGAGACCCAGTACTTC.

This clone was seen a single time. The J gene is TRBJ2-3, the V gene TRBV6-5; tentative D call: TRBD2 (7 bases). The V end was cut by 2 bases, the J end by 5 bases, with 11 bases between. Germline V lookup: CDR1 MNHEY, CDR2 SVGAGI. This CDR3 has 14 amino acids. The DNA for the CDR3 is TGTGCCAGCAGTTACGGGGGGGCGGTAGATACGCAGTATTTT. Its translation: CASSYGGAVDTQYF.

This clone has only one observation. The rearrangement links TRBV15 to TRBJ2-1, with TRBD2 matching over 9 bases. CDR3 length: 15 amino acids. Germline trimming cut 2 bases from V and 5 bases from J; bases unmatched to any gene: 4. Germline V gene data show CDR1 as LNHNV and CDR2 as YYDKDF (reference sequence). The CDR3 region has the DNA TGTGCCACCAGCAGACTAGCGGGACTACACAATGAGCAGTTCTTC. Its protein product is CATSRLAGLHNEQFF.

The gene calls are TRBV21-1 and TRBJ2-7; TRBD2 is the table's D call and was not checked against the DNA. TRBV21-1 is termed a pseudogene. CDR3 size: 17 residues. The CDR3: CASSKELAGGLSYEQYF. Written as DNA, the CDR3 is TGTGCCAGCAGCAAAGAACTAGCGGGAGGGCTCTCCTACGAGCAGTACTTC.